Shown below are 11 T cell receptor beta chains from a single sample sequenced in a study of cytomegalovirus exposure and HLA in healthy donors. Primers: 60 Vbeta forward and 13 Jbeta reverse. Produced via immunoSEQ multiplex PCR; TCRdb's table is partial and in-frame only. The data hold 120,000 to 150,000 clones, with approximately 80% observed a single time. Sequencing input: PBMCs. Receptors originate from a man aged 40-55 years in good health and CMV-seropositive.

Here the CDR3 reads CASSRGQTNTGELFF. The CDR3 DNA reads TGTGCCAGCAGCCGAGGACAGACGAACACCGGGGAGCTGTTTTTT. The genes are TRBV5-4 and TRBJ2-2, with D possibly TRBD1 on 6 matching bases. Per germline, CDR1 SGHNT and CDR2 YYREEE (reference sequence). The CDR3 totals 15 residues. V lost 4 bases, J lost 0 bases, and 10 bases lay in between.

The chain joins TRBV5-6 to TRBJ2-5; TRBD2 might be the D (6 bases). This CDR3 is 15 amino acids long. V lost 0 bases and J lost 3, with 12 bases in between. Germline CDR1 and CDR2: SGHDT and YYEEEE. The CDR3 reads CASSLAGTGKETQYF. CDR3 coding DNA: TGTGCCAGCAGCTTGGCCGGGACTGGCAAAGAGACCCAGTACTTC.

This rearrangement joins TRBV9 to TRBJ2-1; D remains unclear. V lost 4 bases and J 6 bases, leaving 11 bases between the germline ends. This CDR3 has 13 amino acids. Germline V gene data show CDR1 as SGDLS and CDR2 as YYNGEE. The CDR3 is CASSRDVINEQFF. DNA of the CDR3: TGTGCCAGCAGCCGCGATGTAATCAATGAGCAGTTCTTC.

V usage is TRBV4-1 and J usage is TRBJ2-7, with 7 bases fitting TRBD2. The length of the CDR3 is 17 residues. Unmatched junction bases numbered 11, after V lost 2 bases and J lost 1 base. Germline CDR1 MGHRA, CDR2 YSYEKL. The CDR3 DNA follows: TGCGCCAGCAGCCAATTCCGGGCTAGCGGAAAATCCTACGAGCAGTACTTC. Translated, it gives CASSQFRASGKSYEQYF.

This rearrangement joins TRBV19 to TRBJ2-5; D is possibly TRBD2 (6 bases). Near its end, the DNA agrees better with TRBJ2-7, so the J call may be wrong. Germline values: CDR1 LNHDA, CDR2 SQIVND (reference sequence). This CDR3 comprises 14 residues. The chain's CDR3 is CASSIGTAGYEQYF. In nucleotides, the CDR3 is TGTGCCAGTAGTATTGGGACGGCGGGGTACGAGCAGTACTTC.

This sequence joins TRBV28 and TRBJ1-1, with D perhaps matching TRBD1 (6 bases). Germline V gene data show CDR1 as MDHEN and CDR2 as SYDVKM. This CDR3 region has 15 residues. Deletions cut 3 bases from V and 1 base from J, with 12 bases between. The CDR3 loop reads CASSFRGLGNTEAFF. The CDR3, as DNA: TGTGCCAGCAGTTTCAGGGGATTGGGGAACACTGAAGCTTTCTTT. Looking up the rest from reference TRBV28 and TRBJ1-1 gives the full variable domain: DVKVTQSSRYLVKRTGEKVFLECVQDMDHENMFWYRQDPGLGLRLIYFSYDVKMKEKGDIPEGYSVSREKKERFSLILESASTNQTSMYLCASSFRGLGNTEAFFGQGTRLTVV.

V gene TRBV5-1 combines with J gene TRBJ1-5, with D tentatively TRBD1 (5 bases). The CDR3 has 13 amino acids. CDR1 is SGHRS, CDR2 YFSETQ, per germline. Trimming stripped 0 bases from V and 8 bases from J, with 9 bases between. The CDR3 sequence: CASSLGGKEPQHF. CDR3 sequence (DNA): TGCGCCAGCAGCTTGGGGGGCAAGGAGCCCCAGCATTTT.

V usage is TRBV5-1 and J usage is TRBJ2-7; 10 bases match TRBD1. The CDR3 is 17 amino acids. Unmatched junction bases numbered 12, after V lost 4 bases and J lost 2 bases. Germline CDR1 reads SGHRS; CDR2 reads YFSETQ. For the CDR3, the DNA is TGCGCCAGCAGCCCGGGGGACAGGGGCCTTGGTACCTACGAGCAGTACTTC. Encoded protein: CASSPGDRGLGTYEQYF.

This rearrangement joins TRBV27 to TRBJ2-1, with D possibly being TRBD2 (5 bases). V was clipped by 2 bases and J by 4 bases, with 12 bases between them. The CDR3 covers 15 residues. Germline CDR1 is MNHEY and CDR2 is SMNVEV (reference sequence). DNA of the CDR3: TGTGCCAGCAGTTTAACGAGGGATACATACAATGAGCAGTTCTTC. Translation gives CASSLTRDTYNEQFF.

This chain joins TRBV27 and TRBJ2-1; 10 bases line up with TRBD2. The J segment lost 9 bases and the V segment lost 5 bases, leaving 13 bases of the junction unmatched. This CDR3 is 16 amino acids long. The germline V gene encodes CDR1 MNHEY and CDR2 SMNVEV (reference sequence). The CDR3 reads CASSTYASGSSGEQFF. CDR3 DNA sequence: TGTGCCAGCAGTACCTATGCTAGCGGGAGTTCGGGTGAGCAGTTCTTC.

This chain links TRBV5-1 with TRBJ2-1; 8 bases align to TRBD1. This CDR3 spans 14 amino acids. Per the germline V gene, CDR1 is SGHRS and CDR2 is YFSETQ. Germline trimming cut 7 bases from V and 5 bases from J; bases unmatched to any gene: 8. CDR3 sequence reads: CASQTGTGNNEQFF. CDR3 DNA: TGCGCCAGCCAGACAGGGACAGGAAACAATGAGCAGTTCTTC.